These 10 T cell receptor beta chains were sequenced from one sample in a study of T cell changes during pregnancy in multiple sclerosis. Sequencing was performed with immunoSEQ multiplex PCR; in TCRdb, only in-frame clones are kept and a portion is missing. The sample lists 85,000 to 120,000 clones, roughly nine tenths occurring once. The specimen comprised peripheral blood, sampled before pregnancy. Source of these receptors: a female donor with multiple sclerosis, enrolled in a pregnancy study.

CDR3 nucleotide sequence: TGTGCCAGTAGTAATGACAGGGGTTCCGGAGGCTACACCTTC. Its protein is CASSNDRGSGGYTF. The chain links TRBV19 to TRBJ1-2, with TRBD1 matching over 8 bases. The CDR3 sequence is 14 residues long. Germline V gives CDR1 LNHDA, CDR2 SQIVND (reference sequence). The ends lost 4 bases at V and 8 bases at J; junction bases unmatched: 9. Filled out from reference TRBV19 and TRBJ1-2, the complete variable domain reads DGGITQSPKYLFRKEGQNVTLSCEQNLNHDAMYWYRQDPGQGLRLIYYSQIVNDFQKGDIAEGYSVSREKKESFPLTVTSAQKNPTAFYLCASSNDRGSGGYTFGSGTRLTVV.

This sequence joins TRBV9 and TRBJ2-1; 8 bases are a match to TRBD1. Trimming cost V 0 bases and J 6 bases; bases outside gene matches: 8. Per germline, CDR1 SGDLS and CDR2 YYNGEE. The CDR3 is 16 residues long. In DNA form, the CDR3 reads TGTGCCAGCAGCGTAGTGAGGCAGGGGGCGATCAATGAGCAGTTCTTC. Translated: CASSVVRQGAINEQFF.

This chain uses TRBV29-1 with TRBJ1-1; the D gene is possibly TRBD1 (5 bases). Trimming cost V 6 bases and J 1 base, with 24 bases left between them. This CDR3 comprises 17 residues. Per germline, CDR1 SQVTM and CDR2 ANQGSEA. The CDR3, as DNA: TGCAGCGTCGACGACAGCTCAGGTATGTTTTGGAACACTGAAGCTTTCTTT. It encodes CSVDDSSGMFWNTEAFF. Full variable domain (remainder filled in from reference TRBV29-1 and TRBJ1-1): SAVISQKPSRDICQRGTSLTIQCQVDSQVTMMFWYRQQPGQSLTLIATANQGSEATYESGFVIDKFPISRPNLTFSTLTVSNMSPEDSSIYLCSVDDSSGMFWNTEAFFGQGTRLTVV.

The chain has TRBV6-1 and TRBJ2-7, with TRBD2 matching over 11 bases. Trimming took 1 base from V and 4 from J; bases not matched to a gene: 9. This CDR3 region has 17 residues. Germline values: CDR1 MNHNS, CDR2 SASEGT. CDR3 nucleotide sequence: TGTGCCAGCAGTGAAGAGCCACTAGCGGGAGTCCGGTACGAGCAGTACTTC. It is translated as CASSEEPLAGVRYEQYF.

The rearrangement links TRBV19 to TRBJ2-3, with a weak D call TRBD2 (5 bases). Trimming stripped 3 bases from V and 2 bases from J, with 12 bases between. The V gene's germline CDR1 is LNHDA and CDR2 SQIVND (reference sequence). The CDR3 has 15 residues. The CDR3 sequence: CASSIIREPTDTQYF. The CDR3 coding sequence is TGTGCCAGTAGTATTATCCGGGAACCCACAGATACGCAGTATTTT. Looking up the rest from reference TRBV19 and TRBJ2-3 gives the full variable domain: DGGITQSPKYLFRKEGQNVTLSCEQNLNHDAMYWYRQDPGQGLRLIYYSQIVNDFQKGDIAEGYSVSREKKESFPLTVTSAQKNPTAFYLCASSIIREPTDTQYFGPGTRLTVL.

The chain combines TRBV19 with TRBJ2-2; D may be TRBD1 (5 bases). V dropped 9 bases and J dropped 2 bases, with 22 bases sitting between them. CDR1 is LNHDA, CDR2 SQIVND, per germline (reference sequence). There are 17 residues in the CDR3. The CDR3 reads CASSYPRPDRNTGELFF. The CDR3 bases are TGTGCCAGCTCCTACCCCCGACCCGACAGAAACACCGGGGAGCTGTTTTTT. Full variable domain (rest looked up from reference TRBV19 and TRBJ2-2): DGGITQSPKYLFRKEGQNVTLSCEQNLNHDAMYWYRQDPGQGLRLIYYSQIVNDFQKGDIAEGYSVSREKKESFPLTVTSAQKNPTAFYLCASSYPRPDRNTGELFFGEGSRLTVL.

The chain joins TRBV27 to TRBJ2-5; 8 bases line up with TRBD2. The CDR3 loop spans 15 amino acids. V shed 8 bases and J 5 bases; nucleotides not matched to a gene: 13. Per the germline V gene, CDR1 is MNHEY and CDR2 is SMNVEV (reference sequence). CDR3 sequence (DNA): TGTGCCAGCTCTCCCGGGAGGGGGTGGTGGGAGACCCAGTACTTC. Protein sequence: CASSPGRGWWETQYF.

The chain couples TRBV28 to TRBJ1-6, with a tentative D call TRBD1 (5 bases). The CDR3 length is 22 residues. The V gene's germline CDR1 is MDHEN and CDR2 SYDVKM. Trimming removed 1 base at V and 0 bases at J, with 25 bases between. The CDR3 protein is CASSLLGWVGDSRSSYNSPLHF. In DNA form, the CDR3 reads TGTGCCAGCAGTTTATTAGGTTGGGTTGGGGACTCAAGGAGCTCCTATAATTCACCCCTCCACTTT.

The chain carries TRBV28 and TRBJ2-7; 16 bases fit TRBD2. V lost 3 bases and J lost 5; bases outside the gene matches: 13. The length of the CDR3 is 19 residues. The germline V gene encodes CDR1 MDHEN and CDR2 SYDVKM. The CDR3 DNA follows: TGTGCCAGCAGTTTTCAACTCGGGACTAGCGGGAGGGCGGGCCACGAGCAGTACTTC. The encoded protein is CASSFQLGTSGRAGHEQYF.

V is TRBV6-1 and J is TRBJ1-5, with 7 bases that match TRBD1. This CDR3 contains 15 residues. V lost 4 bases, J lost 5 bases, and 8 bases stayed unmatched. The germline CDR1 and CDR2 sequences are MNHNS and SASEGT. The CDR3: CASSVGDRVYQPQHF. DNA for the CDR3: TGTGCCAGCAGTGTGGGAGACAGGGTATATCAGCCCCAGCATTTT.